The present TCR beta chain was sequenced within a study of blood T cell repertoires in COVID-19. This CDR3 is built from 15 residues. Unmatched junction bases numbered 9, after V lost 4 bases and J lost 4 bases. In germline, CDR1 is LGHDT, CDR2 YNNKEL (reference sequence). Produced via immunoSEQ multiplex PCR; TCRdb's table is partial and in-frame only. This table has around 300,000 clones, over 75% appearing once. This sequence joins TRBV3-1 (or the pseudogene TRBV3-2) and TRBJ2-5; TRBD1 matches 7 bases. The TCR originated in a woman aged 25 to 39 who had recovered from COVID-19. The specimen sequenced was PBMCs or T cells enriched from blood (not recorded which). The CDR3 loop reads CASSLGQSGGETQYF. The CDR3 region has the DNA TGTGCCAGCAGCCTGGGACAGTCGGGTGGAGAGACCCAGTACTTC.